Following are 15 T cell receptor beta chains from one sample sequenced in a study of a mutant IDH1 vaccine in newly diagnosed glioma. The method was immunoSEQ multiplex PCR; TCRdb's version includes in-frame clones alone and lacks a portion of them. Altogether over 55,000 clones are present, roughly 81% being singletons, with the ten largest covering 5.4%. Time point noted: week 35, safety follow-up. Each vaccine dose was 300 ug of mutant IDH1 20-mer peptide, with topical imiquimod. Their specific antigens are unknown. The sample was PBMCs, taken from a glioma patient whose treatment included an IDH1 peptide vaccine. Receptor source: a man aged 40-49 years with glioma.

The CDR3 sequence: CASSFVIDQPQHF. The CDR3 DNA follows: TGTGCCAGCAGCTTCGTTATTGATCAGCCCCAGCATTTT. The chain has TRBV7-2 and TRBJ1-5; no definite D call. Looked up from germline, CDR1 is SGHTA and CDR2 is FQGNSA. Deletions cut 3 bases from V and 5 bases from J, with 8 bases between. The CDR3 loop spans 13 amino acids.

The rearrangement links TRBV4-3 to TRBJ1-5, with D possibly TRBD1 on 5 matching bases. The V end was cut by 3 bases, the J end by 6 bases, with 15 bases between. CDR3 length: 15 residues. In germline, CDR1 is LGHNA, CDR2 YSLEER. The CDR3 loop reads CASSQGVGVGQPQHF. The CDR3 bases are TGCGCCAGCAGCCAGGGGGTGGGGGTAGGTCAGCCCCAGCATTTT.

The V and J genes are TRBV7-2 and TRBJ2-3; TRBD2 agrees at 10 bases. The V segment lost 4 bases and the J segment 6 bases; nucleotides outside the gene matches: 13. The CDR3 extends over 17 amino acids. Germline values: CDR1 SGHTA, CDR2 FQGNSA. The CDR3, as DNA: TGTGCCAGCAGCTCCCCCCCAGGAGCGGGGGGGCGGGATACGCAGTATTTT. Amino acids: CASSSPPGAGGRDTQYF. The whole variable domain, remainder taken from reference TRBV7-2 and TRBJ2-3, is GAGVSQSPSNKVTEKGKDVELRCDPISGHTALYWYRQSLGQGLEFLIYFQGNSAPDKSGLPSDRFSAERTGGSVSTLTIQRTQQEDSAVYLCASSSPPGAGGRDTQYFGPGTRLTVL.

The rearrangement links TRBV7-2 to TRBJ1-3; D remains unclear. V was shortened by 5 bases and J by 0 bases, with 8 bases between the two germline ends. Germline assignment: CDR1 SGHTA and CDR2 FQGNSA. The CDR3 totals 14 residues. The CDR3 bases are TGTGCCAGCAGCGTGGGGAACTCTGGAAACACCATATATTTT. Protein product: CASSVGNSGNTIYF. Supplemented by reference TRBV7-2 and TRBJ1-3, the full variable domain reads GAGVSQSPSNKVTEKGKDVELRCDPISGHTALYWYRQSLGQGLEFLIYFQGNSAPDKSGLPSDRFSAERTGGSVSTLTIQRTQQEDSAVYLCASSVGNSGNTIYFGEGSWLTVV.

The V and J genes are TRBV19 and TRBJ1-2, with 8 bases aligning to TRBD1. Germline V gene lookup returns CDR1 LNHDA and CDR2 SQIVND (reference sequence). The CDR3 covers 16 residues. Losses at the gene ends were 4 bases for V and 4 bases for J; bases not matched to a gene: 11. The CDR3 sequence is CASSTPDRARFYGYTF. In DNA, the CDR3 is TGTGCCAGTAGTACACCGGACAGGGCTAGATTCTATGGCTACACCTTC.

The V call is TRBV7-6, the J call TRBJ2-3, with 8 bases that match TRBD2. The germline CDR1 and CDR2 sequences are SGHVS and FNYEAQ. This CDR3 has 17 residues. The trim removed 1 base at V and 2 bases at J, leaving 8 bases unmatched. The CDR3 DNA sequence: TGTGCCAGCAGCTTAGGGGTCGGGAGGGTCCCCACAGATACGCAGTATTTT. Translated, it gives CASSLGVGRVPTDTQYF.

This sequence joins TRBV5-6 and TRBJ2-7, with D possibly TRBD2 on 5 matching bases. The CDR3 runs to 14 residues. The germline CDR1 and CDR2 sequences are SGHDT and YYEEEE. The V and J ends lost 2 bases and 4 bases respectively, with 13 bases between them. In DNA form, the CDR3 reads TGTGCCAGCAGCTTCCGCGGGTTGGGATACGAGCAGTACTTC. It yields the protein CASSFRGLGYEQYF.

This clone occurred a few times. The V call is TRBV6-1, the J call TRBJ1-5; unclear D gene. V was trimmed by 0 bases and J by 5 bases, leaving 11 bases between them. CDR3 size: 15 residues. CDR1 MNHNS and CDR2 SASEGT come from the germline V gene. The CDR3 DNA reads TGTGCCAGCAGTGAAGCTACGGGGTTATATCAGCCCCAGCATTTT. Encoded protein: CASSEATGLYQPQHF.

Written as DNA, the CDR3 is TGTGCCAGCAGCACTAACCTGTTGGCAGATACGCAGTATTTT. Translated, it gives CASSTNLLADTQYF. This rearrangement joins TRBV5-6 to TRBJ2-3; D is undetermined. The V gene's germline CDR1 is SGHDT and CDR2 YYEEEE. V was cut by 4 bases and J by 4 bases, with 13 bases left in between. This CDR3 has 14 amino acids.

The J gene is TRBJ1-4, the V gene TRBV5-5, with TRBD1 as a possible D gene (5 bases). V was cut by 4 bases and J by 14 bases, with 18 bases left in between. CDR1 is SGHKS, CDR2 YYEKEE, per germline (reference sequence). The CDR3 has 13 amino acids. CDR3 amino acids: CASSRGPRDSLFF. CDR3 nucleotide sequence: TGTGCCAGCAGCCGTGGGCCACGGGACTCCCTGTTTTTT.

V usage is TRBV4-3 and J usage is TRBJ2-7, with 12 positions matching TRBD2. The CDR3 has 20 amino acids. After removal of 0 bases from V and 4 bases from J, the junction contained 16 bases not matched to a gene. CDR1 and CDR2 (germline): LGHNA, YSLEER. CDR3 nucleotide sequence: TGCGCCAGCAGCCAAGAATGGGGACTTGGCCGACTAGCGGGAGTTTACGAGCAGTACTTC. Its translation is CASSQEWGLGRLAGVYEQYF.

The chain uses TRBV10-3 and TRBJ2-7; 15 positions match TRBD2. CDR1 is ENHRY, CDR2 SYGVKD, per germline. V lost 2 bases to trimming and J lost 4 bases; unmatched junction nucleotides: 21. This CDR3 region has 22 residues. DNA for the CDR3: TGTGCCATCAGTGAGCGGAAAGGACTAGCGGGAGGGCGCCGGGCTGGCGCTTACGAGCAGTACTTC. Amino acids: CAISERKGLAGGRRAGAYEQYF.

CDR3 sequence reads: CASSARRTAPLSSGNTIYF. In DNA, the CDR3 is TGTGCCAGCAGTGCAAGAAGGACGGCACCCTTGAGCTCTGGAAACACCATATATTTT. V is TRBV6-1 and J is TRBJ1-3; D not resolved. This CDR3 has 19 amino acids. The germline CDR1 and CDR2 sequences are MNHNS and SASEGT. V lost 4 bases to trimming and J lost 0 bases, with 22 bases between them.

A few counts support this clone. The chain couples TRBV4-3 to TRBJ2-1; a possible D gene is TRBD2 (5 bases). There are 16 residues in the CDR3. Germline CDR1 is LGHNA and CDR2 is YSLEER. V was cut by 0 bases and J by 6 bases, with 15 bases left in between. The CDR3 DNA is TGCGCCAGCAGCCAAGATCGATGGCTCCGGGGCAATGAGCAGTTCTTC. Its translation: CASSQDRWLRGNEQFF.

V and J are TRBV4-2 and TRBJ1-4; TRBD1 agrees at 7 bases. This CDR3 region has 15 residues. Germline V gives CDR1 LGHNA, CDR2 YNFKEQ. J was trimmed by 6 bases and V by 4 bases; bases with no gene match: 8. The CDR3 region is CASSPNRGKDEKLFF. The CDR3 DNA reads as TGTGCCAGCAGCCCTAACAGGGGAAAGGATGAAAAACTGTTTTTT.